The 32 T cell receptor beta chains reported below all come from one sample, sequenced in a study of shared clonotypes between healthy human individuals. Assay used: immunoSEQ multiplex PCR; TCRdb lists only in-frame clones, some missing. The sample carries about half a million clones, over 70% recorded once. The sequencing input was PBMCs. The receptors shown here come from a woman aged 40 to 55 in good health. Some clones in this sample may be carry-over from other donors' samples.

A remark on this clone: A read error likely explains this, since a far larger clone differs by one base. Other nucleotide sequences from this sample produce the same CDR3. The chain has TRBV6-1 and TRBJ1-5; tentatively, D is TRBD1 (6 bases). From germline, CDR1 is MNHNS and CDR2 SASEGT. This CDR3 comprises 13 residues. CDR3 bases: TGTGCCAGCAGTGAGGACAGATATCAGCCCCAACATTTT. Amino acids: CASSEDRYQPQHF.

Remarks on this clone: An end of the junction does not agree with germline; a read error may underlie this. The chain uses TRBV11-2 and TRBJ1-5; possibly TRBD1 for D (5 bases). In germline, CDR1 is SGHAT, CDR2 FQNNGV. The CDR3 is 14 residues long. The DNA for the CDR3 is TGTGCCAGCAGTCTAACAGGAGCCAATCATCCCCAGCATTTT. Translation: CASSLTGANHPQHF.

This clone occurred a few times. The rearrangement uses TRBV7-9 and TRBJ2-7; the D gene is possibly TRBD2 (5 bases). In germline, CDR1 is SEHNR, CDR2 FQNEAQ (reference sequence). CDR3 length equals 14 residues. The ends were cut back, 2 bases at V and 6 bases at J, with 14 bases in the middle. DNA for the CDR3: TGTGCCAGCAGCTTACAACCGGGGTCGAGCGAGCAGTACTTC. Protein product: CASSLQPGSSEQYF.

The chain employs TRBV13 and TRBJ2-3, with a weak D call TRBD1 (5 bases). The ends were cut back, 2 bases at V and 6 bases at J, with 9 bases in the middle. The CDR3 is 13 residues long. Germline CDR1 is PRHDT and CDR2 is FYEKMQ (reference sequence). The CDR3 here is CASSLFRADTQYF. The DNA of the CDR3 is TGTGCCAGCAGCTTATTCAGGGCGGATACGCAGTATTTT.

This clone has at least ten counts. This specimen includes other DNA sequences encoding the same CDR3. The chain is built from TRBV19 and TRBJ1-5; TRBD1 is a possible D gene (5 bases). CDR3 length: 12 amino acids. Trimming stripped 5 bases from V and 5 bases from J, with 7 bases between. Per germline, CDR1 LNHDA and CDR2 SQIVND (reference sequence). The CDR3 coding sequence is TGTGCCAGTAGTCCCAGGGATCAGCCCCAGCATTTT. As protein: CASSPRDQPQHF.

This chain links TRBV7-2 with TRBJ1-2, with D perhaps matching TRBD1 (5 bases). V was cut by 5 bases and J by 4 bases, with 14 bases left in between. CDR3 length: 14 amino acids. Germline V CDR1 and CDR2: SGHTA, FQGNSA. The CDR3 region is CASSPDAGGYGYTF. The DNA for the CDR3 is TGTGCCAGCAGCCCCGACGCGGGGGGCTATGGCTACACCTTC.

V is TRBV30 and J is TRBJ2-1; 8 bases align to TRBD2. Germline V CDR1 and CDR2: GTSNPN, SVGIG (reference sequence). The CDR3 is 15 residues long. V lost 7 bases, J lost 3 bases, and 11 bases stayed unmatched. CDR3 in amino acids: CASQTSGQLYNEQFF. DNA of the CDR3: TGTGCCTCCCAAACTAGCGGACAGCTCTACAATGAGCAGTTCTTC.

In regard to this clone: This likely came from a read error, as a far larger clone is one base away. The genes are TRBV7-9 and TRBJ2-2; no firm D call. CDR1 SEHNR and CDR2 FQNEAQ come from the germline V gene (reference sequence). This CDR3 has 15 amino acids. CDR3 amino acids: CAGSSPKIRTGELFF. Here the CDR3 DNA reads TGTGCCGGCAGTTCCCCCAAAATAAGGACCGGGGAGCTGTTTTTT.

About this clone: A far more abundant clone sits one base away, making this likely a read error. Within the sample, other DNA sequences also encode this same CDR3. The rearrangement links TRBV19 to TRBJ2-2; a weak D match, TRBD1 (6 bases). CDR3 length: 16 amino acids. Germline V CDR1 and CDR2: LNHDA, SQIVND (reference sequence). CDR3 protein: CASSTPGHVGTGELFF. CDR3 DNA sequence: TGTGCCAGTAGTACCCCGGGACATGTCGGCACCGGGGAGCTGTTCTTT.

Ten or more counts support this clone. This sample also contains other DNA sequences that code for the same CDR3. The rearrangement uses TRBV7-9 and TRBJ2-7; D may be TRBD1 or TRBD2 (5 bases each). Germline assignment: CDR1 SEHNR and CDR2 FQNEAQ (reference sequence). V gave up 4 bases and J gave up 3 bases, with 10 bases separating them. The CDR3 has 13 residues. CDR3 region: CASSSGRDYEQYF. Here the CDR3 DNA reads TGTGCCAGCAGCTCGGGACGGGACTACGAGCAGTACTTC.

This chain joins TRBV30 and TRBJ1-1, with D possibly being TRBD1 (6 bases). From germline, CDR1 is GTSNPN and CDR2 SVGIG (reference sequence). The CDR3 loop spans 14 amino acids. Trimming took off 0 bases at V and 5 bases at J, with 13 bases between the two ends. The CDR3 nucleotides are TGTGCCTGGAGTGTAAGTACAGGGCAGACTGAAGCTTTCTTT. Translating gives CAWSVSTGQTEAFF.

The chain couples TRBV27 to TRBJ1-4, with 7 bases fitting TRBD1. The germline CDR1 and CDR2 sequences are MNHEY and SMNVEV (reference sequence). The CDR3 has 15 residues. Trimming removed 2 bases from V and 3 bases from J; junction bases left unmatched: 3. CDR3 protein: CASSLGGQANEKLFF. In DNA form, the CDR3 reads TGTGCCAGCAGTTTAGGAGGACAGGCTAATGAAAAACTGTTTTTT.

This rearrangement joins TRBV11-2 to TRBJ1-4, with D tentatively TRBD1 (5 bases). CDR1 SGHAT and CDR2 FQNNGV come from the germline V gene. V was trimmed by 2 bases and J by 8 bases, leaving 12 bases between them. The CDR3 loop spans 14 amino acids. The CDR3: CASSLRSGREKLFF. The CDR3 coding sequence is TGTGCCAGCAGCTTACGGTCAGGGAGGGAAAAACTGTTTTTT.

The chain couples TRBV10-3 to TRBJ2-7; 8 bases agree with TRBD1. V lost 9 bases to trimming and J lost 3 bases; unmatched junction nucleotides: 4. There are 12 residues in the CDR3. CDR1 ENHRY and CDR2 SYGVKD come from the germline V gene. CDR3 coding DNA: TGTGCCATAGGGACAGGAAACTACGAGCAGTACTTC. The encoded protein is CAIGTGNYEQYF.

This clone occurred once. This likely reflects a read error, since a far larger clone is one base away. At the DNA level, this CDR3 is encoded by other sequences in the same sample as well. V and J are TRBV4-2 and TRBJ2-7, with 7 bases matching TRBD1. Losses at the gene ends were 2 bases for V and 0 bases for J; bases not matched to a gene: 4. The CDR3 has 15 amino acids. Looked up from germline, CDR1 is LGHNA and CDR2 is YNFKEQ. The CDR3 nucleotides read TGTGCCAGCAGCCAAACACAGGGGAGCTCCTACGAGCAGTACTTC. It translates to CASSQTQGSSYEQYF.

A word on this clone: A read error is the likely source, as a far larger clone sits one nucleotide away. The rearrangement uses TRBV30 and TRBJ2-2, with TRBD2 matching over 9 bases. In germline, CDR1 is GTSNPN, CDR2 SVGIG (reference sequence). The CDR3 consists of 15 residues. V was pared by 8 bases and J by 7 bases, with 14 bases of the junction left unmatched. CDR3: CAIGGIAGVVGELFF. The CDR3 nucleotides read TGTGCCATCGGGGGGATAGCGGGAGTTGTCGGGGAGCTGTTTTTT.

In DNA form, the CDR3 reads TGTGCCAGCAGCTTAATCACCTTTAGTGATACGCAGTATTTT. Amino acid sequence: CASSLITFSDTQYF. V and J are TRBV7-2 and TRBJ2-3; D gene uncertain. CDR1 SGHTA and CDR2 FQGNSA come from the germline V gene. The CDR3 totals 14 residues. V lost 2 bases to trimming and J lost 6 bases, with 12 bases between them. Filled out from reference TRBV7-2 and TRBJ2-3, the complete variable domain reads GAGVSQSPSNKVTEKGKDVELRCDPISGHTALYWYRQSLGQGLEFLIYFQGNSAPDKSGLPSDRFSAERTGGSVSTLTIQRTQQEDSAVYLCASSLITFSDTQYFGPGTRLTVL.

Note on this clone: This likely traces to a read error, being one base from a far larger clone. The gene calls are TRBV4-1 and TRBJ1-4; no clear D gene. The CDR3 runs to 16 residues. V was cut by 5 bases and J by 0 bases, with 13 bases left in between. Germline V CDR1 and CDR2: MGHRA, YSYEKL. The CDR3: CASSSLARATNEKLFF. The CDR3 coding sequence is TGCGCCAGCAGCTCACTGGCCCGGGCAACTAATGAAAAACTGTTTTTT.

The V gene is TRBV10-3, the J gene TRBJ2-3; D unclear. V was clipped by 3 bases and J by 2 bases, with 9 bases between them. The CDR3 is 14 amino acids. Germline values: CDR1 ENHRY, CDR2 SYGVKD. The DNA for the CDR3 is TGTGCCATCAGTGAAAGGGCTTCCACAGATACGCAGTATTTT. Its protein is CAISERASTDTQYF.

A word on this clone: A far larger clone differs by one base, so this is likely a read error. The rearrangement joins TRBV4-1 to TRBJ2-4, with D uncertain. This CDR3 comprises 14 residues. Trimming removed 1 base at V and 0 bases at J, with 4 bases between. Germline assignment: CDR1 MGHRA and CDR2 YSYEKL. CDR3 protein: CASSQAEAKNIQYF. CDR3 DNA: TGCGCCAGCAGCCAAGCGGAAGCCAAAAACATTCAGTACTTC.

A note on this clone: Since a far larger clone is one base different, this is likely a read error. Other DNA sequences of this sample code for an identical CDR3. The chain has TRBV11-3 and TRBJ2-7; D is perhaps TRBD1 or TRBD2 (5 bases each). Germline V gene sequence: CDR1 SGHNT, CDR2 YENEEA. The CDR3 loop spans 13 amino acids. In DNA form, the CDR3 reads TGTGCAAGCAGCCACTCAGGGCGCGGGGAGCAGTACTTC. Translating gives CASSHSGRGEQYF.

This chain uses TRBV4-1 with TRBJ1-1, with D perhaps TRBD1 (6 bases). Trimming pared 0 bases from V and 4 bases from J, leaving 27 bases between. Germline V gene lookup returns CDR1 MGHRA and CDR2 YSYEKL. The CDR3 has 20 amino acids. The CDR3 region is CASSQDRGRVFERLFTEAFF. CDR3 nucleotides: TGCGCCAGCAGCCAAGATAGGGGGAGAGTATTTGAAAGGCTGTTCACTGAAGCTTTCTTT.

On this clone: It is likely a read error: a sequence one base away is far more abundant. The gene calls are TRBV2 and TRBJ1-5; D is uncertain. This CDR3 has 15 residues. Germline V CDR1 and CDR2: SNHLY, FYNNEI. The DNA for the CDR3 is TGTGCCAGCAGTGGCCTGTTAGTAAGCAATCAGCCCCGGCATTTT. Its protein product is CASSGLLVSNQPRHF.

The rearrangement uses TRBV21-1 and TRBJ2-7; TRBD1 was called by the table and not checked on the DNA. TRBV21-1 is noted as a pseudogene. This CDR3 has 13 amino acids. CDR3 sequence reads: CASSKLNRVEQYF. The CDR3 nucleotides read TGTGCCAGCAGCAAACTGAACAGGGTGGAGCAGTACTTC.

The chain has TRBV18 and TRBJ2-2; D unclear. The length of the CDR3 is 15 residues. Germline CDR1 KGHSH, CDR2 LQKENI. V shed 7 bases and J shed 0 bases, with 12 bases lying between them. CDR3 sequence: CASFPDLSNTGELFF. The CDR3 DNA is TGTGCCAGCTTCCCGGACCTATCGAACACCGGGGAGCTGTTTTTT.

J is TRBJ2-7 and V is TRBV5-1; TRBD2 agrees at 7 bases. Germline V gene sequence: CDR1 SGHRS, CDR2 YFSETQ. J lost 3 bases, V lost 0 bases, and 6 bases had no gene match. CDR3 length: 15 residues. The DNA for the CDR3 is TGCGCCAGCAGCTTGGAACCGGGACTATACTACGAGCAGTACTTC. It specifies CASSLEPGLYYEQYF. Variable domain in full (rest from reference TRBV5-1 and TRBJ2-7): KAGVTQTPRYLIKTRGQQVTLSCSPISGHRSVSWYQQTPGQGLQFLFEYFSETQRNKGNFPGRFSGRQFSNSRSEMNVSTLELGDSALYLCASSLEPGLYYEQYFGPGTRLTVT.

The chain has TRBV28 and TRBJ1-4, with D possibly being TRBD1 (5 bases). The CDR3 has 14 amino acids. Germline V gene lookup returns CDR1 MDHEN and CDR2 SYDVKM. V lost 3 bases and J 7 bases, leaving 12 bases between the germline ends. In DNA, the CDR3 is TGTGCCAGCAGTTTCCGACTAAGGGGTGAAAAACTGTTTTTT. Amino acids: CASSFRLRGEKLFF. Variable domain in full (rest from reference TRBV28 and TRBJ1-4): DVKVTQSSRYLVKRTGEKVFLECVQDMDHENMFWYRQDPGLGLRLIYFSYDVKMKEKGDIPEGYSVSREKKERFSLILESASTNQTSMYLCASSFRLRGEKLFFGSGTQLSVL.

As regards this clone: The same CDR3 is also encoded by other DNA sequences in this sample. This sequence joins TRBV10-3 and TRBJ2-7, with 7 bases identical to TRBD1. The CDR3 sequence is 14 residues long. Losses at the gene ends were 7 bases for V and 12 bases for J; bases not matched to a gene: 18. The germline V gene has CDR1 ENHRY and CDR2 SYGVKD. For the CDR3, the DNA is TGTGCCATCAAACGGACAGGAAGAGACGTAGTGCTGTACTTC. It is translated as CAIKRTGRDVVLYF.

CDR3 nucleotides: TGTGCCAGCAGCGAAGGGAGGAATGAGCAGTTCTTC. Encoded protein: CASSEGRNEQFF. The V call is TRBV27, the J call TRBJ2-1; tentatively, D is TRBD2 (6 bases). The CDR3 consists of 12 residues. From germline, CDR1 is MNHEY and CDR2 SMNVEV (reference sequence). Trimming pared 6 bases from V and 7 bases from J, leaving 10 bases between.

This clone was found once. The CDR3 bases are TGTGCCAGCAGTTCGGGACTAGCGGGAGAGGATACGCAGTATTTT. Its translation: CASSSGLAGEDTQYF. V is TRBV27 and J is TRBJ2-3; 14 bases match TRBD2. The germline V gene has CDR1 MNHEY and CDR2 SMNVEV (reference sequence). V lost 4 bases to trimming and J lost 6 bases; unmatched junction nucleotides: 3. This CDR3 comprises 15 residues.

CDR3 nucleotide sequence: TGCAGCGTCAATAACAAAGGGGGGGGCACTGAAGCTTTCTTT. Its protein product is CSVNNKGGGTEAFF. The chain couples TRBV29-1 to TRBJ1-1, with TRBD1 as a possible D gene (6 bases). This CDR3 is 14 amino acids long. Trimming removed 6 bases at V and 4 bases at J, with 18 bases between. Germline loops: CDR1 SQVTM, CDR2 ANQGSEA. Supplemented by reference TRBV29-1 and TRBJ1-1, the full variable domain reads SAVISQKPSRDICQRGTSLTIQCQVDSQVTMMFWYRQQPGQSLTLIATANQGSEATYESGFVIDKFPISRPNLTFSTLTVSNMSPEDSSIYLCSVNNKGGGTEAFFGQGTRLTVV.

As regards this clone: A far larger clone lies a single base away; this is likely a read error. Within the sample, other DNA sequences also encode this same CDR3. CDR3 sequence (DNA): TGTGCCAGCAGCTCCCCTGGAGCTGGGGGCAGGTACTTC. Its protein product is CASSSPGAGGRYF. The chain recombines TRBV11-2 with TRBJ2-7, with D possibly matching TRBD1 (6 bases). CDR1 SGHAT and CDR2 FQNNGV come from the germline V gene. The V end lost 4 bases, the J end lost 12 bases, and 19 bases lay between the germline ends. There are 13 residues in the CDR3. The whole variable domain, remainder taken from reference TRBV11-2 and TRBJ2-7, is EAGVAQSPRYKIIEKRQSVAFWCNPISGHATLYWYQQILGQGPKLLIQFQNNGVVDDSQLPKDRFSAERLKGVDSTLKIQPAKLEDSAVYLCASSSPGAGGRYFGPGTRLTVT.